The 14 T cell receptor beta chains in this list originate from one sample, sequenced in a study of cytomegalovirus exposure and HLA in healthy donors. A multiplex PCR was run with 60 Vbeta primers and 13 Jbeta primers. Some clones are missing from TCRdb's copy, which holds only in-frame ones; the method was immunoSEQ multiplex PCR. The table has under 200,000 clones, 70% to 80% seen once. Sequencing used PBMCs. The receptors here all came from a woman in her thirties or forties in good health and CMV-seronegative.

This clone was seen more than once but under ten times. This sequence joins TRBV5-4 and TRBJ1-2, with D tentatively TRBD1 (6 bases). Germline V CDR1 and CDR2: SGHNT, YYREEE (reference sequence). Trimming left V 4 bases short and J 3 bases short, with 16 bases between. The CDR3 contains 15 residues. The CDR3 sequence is CASSPGEGRDYGYTF. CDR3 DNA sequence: TGTGCCAGCAGCCCAGGGGAGGGTCGAGACTATGGCTACACCTTC.

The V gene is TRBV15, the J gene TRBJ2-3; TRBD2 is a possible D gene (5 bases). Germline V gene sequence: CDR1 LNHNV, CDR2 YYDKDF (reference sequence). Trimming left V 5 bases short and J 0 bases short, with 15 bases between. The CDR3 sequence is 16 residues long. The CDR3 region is CATSGRTFRSTDTQYF. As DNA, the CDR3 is TGTGCCACCAGCGGAAGGACTTTTCGAAGCACAGATACGCAGTATTTT.

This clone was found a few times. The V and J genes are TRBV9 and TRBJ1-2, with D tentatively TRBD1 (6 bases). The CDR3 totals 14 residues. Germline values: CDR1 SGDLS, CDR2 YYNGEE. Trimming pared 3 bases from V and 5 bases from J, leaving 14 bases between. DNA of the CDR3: TGTGCCAGCAGCGGACCCGGACAGCGGTATGGCTACACCTTC. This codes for CASSGPGQRYGYTF.

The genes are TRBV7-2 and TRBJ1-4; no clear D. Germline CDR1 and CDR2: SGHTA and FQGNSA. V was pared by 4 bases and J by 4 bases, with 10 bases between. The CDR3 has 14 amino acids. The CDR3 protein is CASSSPQVNEKLFF. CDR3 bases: TGTGCCAGCAGCTCCCCCCAGGTTAATGAAAAACTGTTTTTT. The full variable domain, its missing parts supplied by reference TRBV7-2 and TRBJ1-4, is GAGVSQSPSNKVTEKGKDVELRCDPISGHTALYWYRQSLGQGLEFLIYFQGNSAPDKSGLPSDRFSAERTGGSVSTLTIQRTQQEDSAVYLCASSSPQVNEKLFFGSGTQLSVL.

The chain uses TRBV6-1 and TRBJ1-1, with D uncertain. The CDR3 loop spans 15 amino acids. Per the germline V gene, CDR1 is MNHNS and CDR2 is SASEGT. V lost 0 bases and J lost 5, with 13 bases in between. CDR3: CASSEALVLGTEAFF. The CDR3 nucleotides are TGTGCCAGCAGTGAAGCGCTAGTATTGGGTACTGAAGCTTTCTTT.

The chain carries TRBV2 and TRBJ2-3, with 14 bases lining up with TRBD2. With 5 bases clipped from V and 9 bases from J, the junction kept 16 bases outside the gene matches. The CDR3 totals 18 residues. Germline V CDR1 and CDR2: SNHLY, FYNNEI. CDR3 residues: CASSPGTSGSTRTGTQYF. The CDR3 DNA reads TGTGCCAGCAGTCCCGGGACTAGCGGGAGTACCCGCACAGGGACGCAGTATTTT.

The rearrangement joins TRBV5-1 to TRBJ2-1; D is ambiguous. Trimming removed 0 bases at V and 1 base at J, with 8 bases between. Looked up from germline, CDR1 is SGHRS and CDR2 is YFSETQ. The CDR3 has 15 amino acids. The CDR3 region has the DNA TGCGCCAGCAGCTTGGAAGCGAATTCCTACAATGAGCAGTTCTTC. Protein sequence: CASSLEANSYNEQFF.

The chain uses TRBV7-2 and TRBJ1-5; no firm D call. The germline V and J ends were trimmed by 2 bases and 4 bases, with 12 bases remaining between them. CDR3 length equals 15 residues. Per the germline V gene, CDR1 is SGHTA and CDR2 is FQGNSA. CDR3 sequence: CASSLNSRYNQPQHF. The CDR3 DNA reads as TGTGCCAGCAGCTTAAACAGCCGTTATAATCAGCCCCAGCATTTT. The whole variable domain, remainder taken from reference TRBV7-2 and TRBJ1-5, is GAGVSQSPSNKVTEKGKDVELRCDPISGHTALYWYRQSLGQGLEFLIYFQGNSAPDKSGLPSDRFSAERTGGSVSTLTIQRTQQEDSAVYLCASSLNSRYNQPQHFGDGTRLSIL.

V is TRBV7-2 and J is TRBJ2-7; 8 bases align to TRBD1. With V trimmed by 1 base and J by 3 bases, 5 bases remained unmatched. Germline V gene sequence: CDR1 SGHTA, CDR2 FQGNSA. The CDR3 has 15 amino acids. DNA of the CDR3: TGTGCCAGCAGCTTAGAAGGGACAGGCTTCTACGAGCAGTACTTC. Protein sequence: CASSLEGTGFYEQYF.

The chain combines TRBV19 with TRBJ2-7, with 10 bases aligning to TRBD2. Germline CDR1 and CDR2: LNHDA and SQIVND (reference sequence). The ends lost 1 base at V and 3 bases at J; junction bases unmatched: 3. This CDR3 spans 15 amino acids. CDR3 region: CASSIVASGSYEQYF. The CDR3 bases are TGTGCCAGTAGTATAGTGGCTAGCGGGAGCTACGAGCAGTACTTC.

The CDR3 nucleotides are TGTGCCATCAGTGACCCCGTCGGGTCCAATGAGCAGTTCTTC. Its protein is CAISDPVGSNEQFF. The chain is built from TRBV10-3 and TRBJ2-1, with D unclear. The CDR3 length is 14 residues. Germline values: CDR1 ENHRY, CDR2 SYGVKD. Deletions cut 3 bases from V and 6 bases from J, with 12 bases between.

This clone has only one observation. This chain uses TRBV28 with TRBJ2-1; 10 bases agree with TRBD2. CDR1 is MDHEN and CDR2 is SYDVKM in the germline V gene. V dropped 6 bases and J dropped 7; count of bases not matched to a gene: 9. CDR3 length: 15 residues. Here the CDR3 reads CASSTPIAGGNEQFF. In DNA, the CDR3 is TGTGCCAGCAGCACCCCCATAGCGGGAGGTAATGAGCAGTTCTTC.

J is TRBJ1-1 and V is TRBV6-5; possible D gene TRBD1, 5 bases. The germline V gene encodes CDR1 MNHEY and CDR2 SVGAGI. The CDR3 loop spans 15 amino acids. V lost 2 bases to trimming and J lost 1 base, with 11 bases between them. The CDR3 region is CASSYARGPNTEAFF. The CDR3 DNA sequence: TGTGCCAGCAGTTACGCGCGGGGCCCGAACACTGAAGCTTTCTTT.

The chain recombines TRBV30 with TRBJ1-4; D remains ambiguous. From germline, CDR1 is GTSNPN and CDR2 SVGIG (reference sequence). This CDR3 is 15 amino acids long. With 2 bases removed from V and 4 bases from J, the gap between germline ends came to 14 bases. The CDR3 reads CAWSSRVTGNEKLFF. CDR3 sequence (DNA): TGTGCCTGGAGTTCCCGGGTGACCGGTAATGAAAAACTGTTTTTT.